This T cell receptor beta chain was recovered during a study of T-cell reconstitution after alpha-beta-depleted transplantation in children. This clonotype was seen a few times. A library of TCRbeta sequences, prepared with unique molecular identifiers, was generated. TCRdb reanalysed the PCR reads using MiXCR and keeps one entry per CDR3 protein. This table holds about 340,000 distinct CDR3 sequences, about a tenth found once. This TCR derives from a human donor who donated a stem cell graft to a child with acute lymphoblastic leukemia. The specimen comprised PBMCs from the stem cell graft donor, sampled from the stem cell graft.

CDR3 protein: CASSQDRPSYNEQFF. The CDR3 DNA reads TGCGCCAGCAGCCAGGACAGGCCATCCTACAATGAGCAGTTCTTC. J is TRBJ2-1 and V is TRBV5-1, with 7 bases aligning to TRBD1. CDR1 and CDR2 from the germline V gene are SGHRS and YFSETQ. The CDR3 is 15 residues long. With 4 bases clipped from V and 1 base from J, the junction kept 5 bases outside the gene matches.